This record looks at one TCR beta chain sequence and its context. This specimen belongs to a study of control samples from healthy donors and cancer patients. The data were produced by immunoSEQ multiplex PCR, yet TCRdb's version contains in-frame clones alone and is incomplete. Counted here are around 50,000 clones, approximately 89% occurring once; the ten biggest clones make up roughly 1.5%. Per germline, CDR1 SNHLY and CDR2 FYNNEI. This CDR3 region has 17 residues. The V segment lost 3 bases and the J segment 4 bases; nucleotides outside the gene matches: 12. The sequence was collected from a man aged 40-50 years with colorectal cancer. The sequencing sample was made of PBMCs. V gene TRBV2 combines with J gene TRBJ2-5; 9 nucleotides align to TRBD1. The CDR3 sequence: CASSDPGAWDRAETQYF. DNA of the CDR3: TGTGCCAGCAGTGACCCGGGCGCTTGGGACAGGGCAGAGACCCAGTACTTC.